The TCR beta chain described here comes from a study of tumor-infiltrating lymphocytes in localized non-small cell lung cancer. Notes on the study in general: Different pieces of the same tissue went to different assays, confounding technical variation with intratumor heterogeneity. TCR sequencing covered a subset of patients with enough tissue. T-cell fraction did not differ between immunotypes IM1 and IM2.

Turning to this clone: Its cognate antigen is unknown.

Using immunoSEQ multiplex PCR, the repertoire was profiled, and TCRdb retains in-frame clones only, with some absent. The table includes roughly 13,000 clones, roughly 75% detected once. The J segment lost 2 bases and the V segment lost 5 bases, leaving 7 bases of the junction unmatched. This CDR3 is 15 amino acids long. The germline V gene has CDR1 MNHEY and CDR2 SVGAGI. The chain recombines TRBV6-5 with TRBJ2-3, with 7 bases identical to TRBD2. The sequencing sample was made of lung tumor tissue. The sequence was collected from a human donor with non-small cell lung cancer. CDR3 residues: CASSRQAGLTDTQYF. CDR3 in DNA: TGTGCCAGCAGTCGCCAAGCGGGGCTCACAGATACGCAGTATTTT.